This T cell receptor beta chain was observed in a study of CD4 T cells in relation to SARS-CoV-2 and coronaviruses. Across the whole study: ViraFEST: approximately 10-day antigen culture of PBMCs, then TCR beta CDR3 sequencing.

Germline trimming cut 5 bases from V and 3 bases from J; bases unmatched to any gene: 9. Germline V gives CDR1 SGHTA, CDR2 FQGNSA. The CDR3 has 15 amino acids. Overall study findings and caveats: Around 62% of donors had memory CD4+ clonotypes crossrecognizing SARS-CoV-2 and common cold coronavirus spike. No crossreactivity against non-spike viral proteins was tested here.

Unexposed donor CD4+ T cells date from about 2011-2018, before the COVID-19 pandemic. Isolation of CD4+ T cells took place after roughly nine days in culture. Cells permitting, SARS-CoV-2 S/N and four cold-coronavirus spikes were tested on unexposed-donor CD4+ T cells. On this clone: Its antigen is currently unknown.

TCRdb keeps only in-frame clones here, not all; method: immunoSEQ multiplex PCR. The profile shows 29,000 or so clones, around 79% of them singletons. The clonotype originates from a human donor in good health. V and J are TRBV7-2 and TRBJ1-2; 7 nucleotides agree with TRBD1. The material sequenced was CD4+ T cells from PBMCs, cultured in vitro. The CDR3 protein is CASSPQDRAYYGYTF. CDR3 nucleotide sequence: TGTGCCAGCAGCCCGCAAGACAGGGCTTACTATGGCTACACCTTC.